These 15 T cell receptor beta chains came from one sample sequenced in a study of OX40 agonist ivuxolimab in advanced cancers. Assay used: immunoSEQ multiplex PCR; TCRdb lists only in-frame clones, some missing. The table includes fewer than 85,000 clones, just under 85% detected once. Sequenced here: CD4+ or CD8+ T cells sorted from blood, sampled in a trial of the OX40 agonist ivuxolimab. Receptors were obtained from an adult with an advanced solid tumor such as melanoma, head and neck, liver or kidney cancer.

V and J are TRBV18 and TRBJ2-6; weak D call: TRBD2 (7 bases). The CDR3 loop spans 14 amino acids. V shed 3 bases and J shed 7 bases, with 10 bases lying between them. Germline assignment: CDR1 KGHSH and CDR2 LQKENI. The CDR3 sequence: CASSPGGLANVLTF. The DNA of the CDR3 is TGTGCCAGCTCACCCGGGGGGCTCGCCAACGTCCTGACTTTC.

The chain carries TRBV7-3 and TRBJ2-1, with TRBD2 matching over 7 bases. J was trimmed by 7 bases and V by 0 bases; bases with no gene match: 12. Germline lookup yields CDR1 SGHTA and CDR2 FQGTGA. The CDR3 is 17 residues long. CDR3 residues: CASSLTGAGVRGNEQFF. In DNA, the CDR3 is TGTGCCAGCAGCTTAACAGGTGCGGGAGTCCGAGGGAATGAGCAGTTCTTC.

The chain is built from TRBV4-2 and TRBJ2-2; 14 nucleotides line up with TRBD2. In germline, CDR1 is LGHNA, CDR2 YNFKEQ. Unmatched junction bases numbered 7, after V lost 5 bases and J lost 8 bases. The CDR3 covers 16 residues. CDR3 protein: CASSFRLAGGQGELFF. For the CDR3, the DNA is TGTGCCAGCAGCTTCCGACTAGCGGGGGGGCAAGGGGAGCTGTTTTTT.

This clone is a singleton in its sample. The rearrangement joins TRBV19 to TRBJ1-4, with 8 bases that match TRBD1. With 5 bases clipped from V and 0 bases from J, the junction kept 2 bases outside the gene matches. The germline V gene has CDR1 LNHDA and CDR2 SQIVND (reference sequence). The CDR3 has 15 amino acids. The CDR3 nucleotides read TGTGCCAGTAGTTCACAGGGGGCAACTAATGAAAAACTGTTTTTT. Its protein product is CASSSQGATNEKLFF.

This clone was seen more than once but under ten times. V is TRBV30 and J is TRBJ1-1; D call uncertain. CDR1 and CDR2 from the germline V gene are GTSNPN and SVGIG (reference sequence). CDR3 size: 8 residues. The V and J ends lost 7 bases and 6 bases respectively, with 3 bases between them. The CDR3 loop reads CALAEAFF. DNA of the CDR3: TGTGCCTTGGCTGAAGCTTTCTTT.

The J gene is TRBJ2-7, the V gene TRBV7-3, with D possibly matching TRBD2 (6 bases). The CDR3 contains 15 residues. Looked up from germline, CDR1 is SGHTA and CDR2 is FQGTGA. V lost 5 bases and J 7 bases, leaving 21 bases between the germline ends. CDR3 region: CASSPQVGTPGEQYF. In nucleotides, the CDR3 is TGTGCCAGCAGCCCGCAGGTTGGGACTCCTGGAGAGCAGTACTTC.

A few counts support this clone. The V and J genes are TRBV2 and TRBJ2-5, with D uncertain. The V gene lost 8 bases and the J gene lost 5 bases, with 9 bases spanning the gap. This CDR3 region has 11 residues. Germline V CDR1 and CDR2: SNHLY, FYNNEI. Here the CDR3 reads CASCLGETQYF. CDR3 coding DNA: TGTGCCAGCTGTTTGGGGGAGACCCAGTACTTC. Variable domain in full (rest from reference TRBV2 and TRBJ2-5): EPEVTQTPSHQVTQMGQEVILRCVPISNHLYFYWYRQILGQKVEFLVSFYNNEISEKSEIFDDQFSVERPDGSNFTLKIRSTKLEDSAMYFCASCLGETQYFGPGTRLLVL.

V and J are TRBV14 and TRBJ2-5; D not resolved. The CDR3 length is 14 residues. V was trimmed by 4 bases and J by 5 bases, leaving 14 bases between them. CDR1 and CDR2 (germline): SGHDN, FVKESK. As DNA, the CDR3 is TGTGCCAGCAGCCGAGGATCCGTTATGGAGACCCAGTACTTC. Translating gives CASSRGSVMETQYF.

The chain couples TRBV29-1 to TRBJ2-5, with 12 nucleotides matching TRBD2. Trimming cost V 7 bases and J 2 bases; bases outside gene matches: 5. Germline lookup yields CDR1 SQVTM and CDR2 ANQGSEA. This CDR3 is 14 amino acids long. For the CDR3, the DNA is TGCAGCGGCCTAGCGGGAGGGTTTCAAGAGACCCAGTACTTC. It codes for CSGLAGGFQETQYF. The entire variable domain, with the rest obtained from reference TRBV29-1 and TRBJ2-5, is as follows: SAVISQKPSRDICQRGTSLTIQCQVDSQVTMMFWYRQQPGQSLTLIATANQGSEATYESGFVIDKFPISRPNLTFSTLTVSNMSPEDSSIYLCSGLAGGFQETQYFGPGTRLLVL.

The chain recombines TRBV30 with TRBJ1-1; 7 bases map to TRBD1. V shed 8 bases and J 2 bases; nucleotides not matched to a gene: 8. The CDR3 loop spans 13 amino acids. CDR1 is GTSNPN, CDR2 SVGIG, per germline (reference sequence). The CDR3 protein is CARSDRSNTEAFF. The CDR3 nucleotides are TGTGCCCGTTCGGACAGGTCCAACACTGAAGCTTTCTTT.

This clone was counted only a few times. For the CDR3, the DNA is TGTGCCAGCAGCCCCGAAGTAGCGGGACCAGATACGCAGTATTTT. It specifies CASSPEVAGPDTQYF. This rearrangement joins TRBV9 to TRBJ2-3, with TRBD2 matching over 8 bases. CDR1 is SGDLS and CDR2 is YYNGEE in the germline V gene. CDR3 length: 15 residues. Trimming cost V 4 bases and J 4 bases; bases outside gene matches: 8.

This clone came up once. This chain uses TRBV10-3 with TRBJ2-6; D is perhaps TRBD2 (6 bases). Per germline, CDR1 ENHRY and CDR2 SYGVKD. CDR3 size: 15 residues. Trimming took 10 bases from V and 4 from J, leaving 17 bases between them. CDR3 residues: CATHPGGYGANVLTF. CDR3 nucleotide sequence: TGTGCCACACATCCCGGGGGTTACGGGGCCAACGTCCTGACTTTC.

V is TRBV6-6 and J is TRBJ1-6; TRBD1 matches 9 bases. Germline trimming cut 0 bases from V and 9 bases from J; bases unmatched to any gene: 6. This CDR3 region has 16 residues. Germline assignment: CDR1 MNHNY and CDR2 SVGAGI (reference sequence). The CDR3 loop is CASSYSMGQGRSPLHF. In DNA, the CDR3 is TGTGCCAGCAGTTACTCAATGGGACAGGGTCGTTCACCCCTCCACTTT.

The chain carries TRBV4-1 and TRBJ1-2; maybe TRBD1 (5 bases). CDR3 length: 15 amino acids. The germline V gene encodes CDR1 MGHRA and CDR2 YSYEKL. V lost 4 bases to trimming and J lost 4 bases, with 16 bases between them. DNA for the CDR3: TGCGCCAGCAGCCCCTCGTCCGGGGCGGGCTATGGCTACACCTTC. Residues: CASSPSSGAGYGYTF.

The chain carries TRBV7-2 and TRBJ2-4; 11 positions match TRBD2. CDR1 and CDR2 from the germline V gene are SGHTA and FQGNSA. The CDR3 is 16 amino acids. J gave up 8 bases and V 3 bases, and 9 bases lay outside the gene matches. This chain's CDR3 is CASSFSGGAGADIQYF. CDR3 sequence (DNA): TGTGCCAGCAGCTTTAGCGGGGGGGCCGGGGCGGACATTCAGTACTTC.